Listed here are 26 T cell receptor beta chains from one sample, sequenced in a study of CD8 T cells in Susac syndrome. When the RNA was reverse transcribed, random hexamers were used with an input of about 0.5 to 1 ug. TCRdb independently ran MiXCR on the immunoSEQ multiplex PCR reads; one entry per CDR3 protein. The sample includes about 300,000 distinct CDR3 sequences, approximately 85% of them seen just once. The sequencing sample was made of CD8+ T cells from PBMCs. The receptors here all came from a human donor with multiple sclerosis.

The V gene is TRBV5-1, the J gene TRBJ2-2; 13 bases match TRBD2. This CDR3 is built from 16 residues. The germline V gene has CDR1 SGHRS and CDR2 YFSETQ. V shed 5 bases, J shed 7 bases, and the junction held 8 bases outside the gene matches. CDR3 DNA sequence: TGCGCCAGCAGTTTCGGACTAGCGGGAGCGGGCGGGGAGCTGTTTTTT. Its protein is CASSFGLAGAGGELFF.

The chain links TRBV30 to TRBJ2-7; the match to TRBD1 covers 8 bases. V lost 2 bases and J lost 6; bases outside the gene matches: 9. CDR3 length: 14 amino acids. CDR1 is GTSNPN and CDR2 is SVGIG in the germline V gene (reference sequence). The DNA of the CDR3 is TGTGCCTGGAGTAACGGACAGGGACGCAGCGAGCAGTACTTC. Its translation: CAWSNGQGRSEQYF.

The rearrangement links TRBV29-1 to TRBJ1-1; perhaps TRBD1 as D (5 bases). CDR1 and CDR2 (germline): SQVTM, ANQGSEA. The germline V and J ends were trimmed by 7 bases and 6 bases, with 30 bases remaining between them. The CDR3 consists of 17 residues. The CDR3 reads CSGRGGSVSATHAEAFF. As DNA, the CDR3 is TGCAGCGGTAGGGGAGGCAGTGTGTCAGCAACCCACGCTGAAGCTTTCTTT. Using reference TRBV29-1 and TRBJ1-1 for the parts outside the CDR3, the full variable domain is SAVISQKPSRDICQRGTSLTIQCQVDSQVTMMFWYRQQPGQSLTLIATANQGSEATYESGFVIDKFPISRPNLTFSTLTVSNMSPEDSSIYLCSGRGGSVSATHAEAFFGQGTRLTVV.

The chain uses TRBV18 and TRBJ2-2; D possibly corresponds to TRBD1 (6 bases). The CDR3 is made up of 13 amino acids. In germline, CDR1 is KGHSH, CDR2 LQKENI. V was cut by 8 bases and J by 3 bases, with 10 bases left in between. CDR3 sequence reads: CASPKGDTGELFF. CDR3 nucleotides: TGTGCCAGCCCTAAGGGGGACACCGGGGAGCTGTTTTTT.

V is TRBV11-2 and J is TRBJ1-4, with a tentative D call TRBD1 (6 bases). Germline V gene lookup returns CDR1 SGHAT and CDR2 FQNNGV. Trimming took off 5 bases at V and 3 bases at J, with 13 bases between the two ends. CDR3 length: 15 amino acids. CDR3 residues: CASSHAGEANEKLFF. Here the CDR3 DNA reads TGTGCCAGCAGCCACGCAGGGGAGGCTAATGAAAAACTGTTTTTT.

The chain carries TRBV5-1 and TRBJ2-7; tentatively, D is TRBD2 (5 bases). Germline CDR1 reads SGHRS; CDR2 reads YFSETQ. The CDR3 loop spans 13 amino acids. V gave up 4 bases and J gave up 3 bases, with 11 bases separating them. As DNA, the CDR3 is TGCGCCAGCAGCCTAGCCAGTATCTACGAGCAGTACTTC. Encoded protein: CASSLASIYEQYF. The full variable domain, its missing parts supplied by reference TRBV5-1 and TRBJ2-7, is KAGVTQTPRYLIKTRGQQVTLSCSPISGHRSVSWYQQTPGQGLQFLFEYFSETQRNKGNFPGRFSGRQFSNSRSEMNVSTLELGDSALYLCASSLASIYEQYFGPGTRLTVT.

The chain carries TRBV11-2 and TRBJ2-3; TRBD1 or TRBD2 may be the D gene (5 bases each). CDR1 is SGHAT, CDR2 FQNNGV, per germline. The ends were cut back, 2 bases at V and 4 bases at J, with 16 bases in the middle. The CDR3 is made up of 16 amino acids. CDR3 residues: CASSLRTGRAADTQYF. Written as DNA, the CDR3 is TGTGCCAGCAGCTTAAGAACGGGACGAGCGGCAGATACGCAGTATTTT.

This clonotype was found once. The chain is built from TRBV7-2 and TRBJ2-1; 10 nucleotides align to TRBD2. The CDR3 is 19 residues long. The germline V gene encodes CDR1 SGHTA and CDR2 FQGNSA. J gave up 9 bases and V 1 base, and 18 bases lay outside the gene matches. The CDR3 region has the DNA TGTGCCAGCAGCTTAGGTATACTAGCGGGAATTTCGGGTACCGGTGAGCAGTTCTTC. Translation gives CASSLGILAGISGTGEQFF. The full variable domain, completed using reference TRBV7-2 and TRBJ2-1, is GAGVSQSPSNKVTEKGKDVELRCDPISGHTALYWYRQSLGQGLEFLIYFQGNSAPDKSGLPSDRFSAERTGGSVSTLTIQRTQQEDSAVYLCASSLGILAGISGTGEQFFGPGTRLTVL.

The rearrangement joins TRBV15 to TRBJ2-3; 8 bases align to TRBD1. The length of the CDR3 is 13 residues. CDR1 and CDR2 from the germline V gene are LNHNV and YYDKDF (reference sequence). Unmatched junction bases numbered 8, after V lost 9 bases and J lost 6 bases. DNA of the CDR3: TGTGCCACTGGCACAGGGGGGCAGGATACGCAGTATTTT. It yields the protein CATGTGGQDTQYF.

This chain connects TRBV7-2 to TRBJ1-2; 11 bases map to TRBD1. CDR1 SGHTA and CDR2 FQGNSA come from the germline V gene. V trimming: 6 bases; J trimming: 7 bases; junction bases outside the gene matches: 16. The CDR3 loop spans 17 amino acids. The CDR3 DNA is TGTGCCAGCAGTTATCCGGGACAGGGGGTCTCGCGGGGTGGCTACACCTTC. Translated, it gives CASSYPGQGVSRGGYTF.

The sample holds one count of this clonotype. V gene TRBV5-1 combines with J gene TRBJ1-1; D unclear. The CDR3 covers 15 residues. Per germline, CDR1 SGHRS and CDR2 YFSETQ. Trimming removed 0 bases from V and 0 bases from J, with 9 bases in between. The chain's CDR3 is CASSLDLDLNTEAFF. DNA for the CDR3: TGCGCCAGCAGCTTGGACCTCGACCTGAACACTGAAGCTTTCTTT.

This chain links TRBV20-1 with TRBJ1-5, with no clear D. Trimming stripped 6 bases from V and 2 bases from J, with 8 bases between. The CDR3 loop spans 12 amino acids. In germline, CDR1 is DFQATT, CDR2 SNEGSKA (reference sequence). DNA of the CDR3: TGCAGTGCCCCCTCGGGCAATCAGCCCCAGCATTTT. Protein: CSAPSGNQPQHF.

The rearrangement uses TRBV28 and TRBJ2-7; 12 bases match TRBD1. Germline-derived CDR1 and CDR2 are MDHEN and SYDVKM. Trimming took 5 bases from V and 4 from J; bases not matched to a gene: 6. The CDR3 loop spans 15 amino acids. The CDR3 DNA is TGTGCCAGCAGTGTCGGGACAGGGGGCTGGTACGAGCAGTACTTC. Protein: CASSVGTGGWYEQYF.

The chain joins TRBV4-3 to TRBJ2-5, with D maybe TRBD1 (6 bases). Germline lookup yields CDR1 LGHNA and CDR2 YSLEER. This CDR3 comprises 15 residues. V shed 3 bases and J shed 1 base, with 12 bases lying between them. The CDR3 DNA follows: TGCGCCAGCAGCCAGGAGGACAGATTCCAAGAGACCCAGTACTTC. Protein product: CASSQEDRFQETQYF.

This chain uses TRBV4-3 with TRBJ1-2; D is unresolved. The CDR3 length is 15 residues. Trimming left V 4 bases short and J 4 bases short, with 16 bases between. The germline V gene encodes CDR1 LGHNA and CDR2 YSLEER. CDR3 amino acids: CASSRAEGYIYGYTF. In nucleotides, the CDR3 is TGCGCCAGCAGCCGCGCGGAGGGATACATCTATGGCTACACCTTC.

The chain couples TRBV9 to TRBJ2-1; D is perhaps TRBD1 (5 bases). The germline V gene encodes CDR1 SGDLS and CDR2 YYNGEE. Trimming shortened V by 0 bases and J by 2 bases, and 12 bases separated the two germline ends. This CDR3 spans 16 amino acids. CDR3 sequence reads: CASSVGWRQPYNEQFF. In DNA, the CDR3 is TGTGCCAGCAGCGTAGGGTGGAGACAGCCCTACAATGAGCAGTTCTTC. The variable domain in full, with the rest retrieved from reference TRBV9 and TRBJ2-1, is DSGVTQTPKHLITATGQRVTLRCSPRSGDLSVYWYQQSLDQGLQFLIQYYNGEERAKGNILERFSAQQFPDLHSELNLSSLELGDSALYFCASSVGWRQPYNEQFFGPGTRLTVL.

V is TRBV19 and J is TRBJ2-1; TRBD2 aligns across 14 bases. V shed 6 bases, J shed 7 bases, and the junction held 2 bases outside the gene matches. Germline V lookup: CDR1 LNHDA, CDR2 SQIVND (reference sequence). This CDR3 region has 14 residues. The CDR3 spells CASRGLAGENEQFF. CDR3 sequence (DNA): TGTGCCAGTAGGGGACTAGCGGGAGAGAATGAGCAGTTCTTC. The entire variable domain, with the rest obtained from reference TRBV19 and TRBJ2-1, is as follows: DGGITQSPKYLFRKEGQNVTLSCEQNLNHDAMYWYRQDPGQGLRLIYYSQIVNDFQKGDIAEGYSVSREKKESFPLTVTSAQKNPTAFYLCASRGLAGENEQFFGPGTRLTVL.

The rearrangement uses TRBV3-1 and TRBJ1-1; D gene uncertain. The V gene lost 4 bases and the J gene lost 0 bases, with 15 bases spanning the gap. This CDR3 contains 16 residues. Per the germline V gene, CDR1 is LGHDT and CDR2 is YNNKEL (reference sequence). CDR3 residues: CASSPDKRLMNTEAFF. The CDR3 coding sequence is TGTGCCAGCAGCCCCGATAAGAGACTCATGAACACTGAAGCTTTCTTT.

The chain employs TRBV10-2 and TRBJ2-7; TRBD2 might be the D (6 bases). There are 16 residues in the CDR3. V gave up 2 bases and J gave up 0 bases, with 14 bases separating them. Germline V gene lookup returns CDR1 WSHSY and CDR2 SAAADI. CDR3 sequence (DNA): TGCGCCAGCAGTGAGGGCAGTAGCGGACCCTCCTACGAGCAGTACTTC. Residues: CASSEGSSGPSYEQYF.

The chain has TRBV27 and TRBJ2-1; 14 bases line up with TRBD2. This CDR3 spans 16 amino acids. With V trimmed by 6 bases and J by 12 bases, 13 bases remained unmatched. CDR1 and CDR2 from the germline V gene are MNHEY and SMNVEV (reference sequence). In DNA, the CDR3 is TGTGCCAGCAGCTATACCGGGACTAGCGGGAGTGTTGGGCAGTTCTTC. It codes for CASSYTGTSGSVGQFF.

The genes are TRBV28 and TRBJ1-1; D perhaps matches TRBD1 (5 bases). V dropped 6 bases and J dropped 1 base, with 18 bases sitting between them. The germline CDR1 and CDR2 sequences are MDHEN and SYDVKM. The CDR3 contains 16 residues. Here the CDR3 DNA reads TGTGCCAGCAGCCCCGTCCTAACAGGCGAGAACACTGAAGCTTTCTTT. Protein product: CASSPVLTGENTEAFF.

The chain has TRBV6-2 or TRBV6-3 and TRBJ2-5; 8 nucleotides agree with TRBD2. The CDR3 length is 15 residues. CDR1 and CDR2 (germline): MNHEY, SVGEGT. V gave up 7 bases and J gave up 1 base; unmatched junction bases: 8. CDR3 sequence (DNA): TGTGCCAGCATGGATGGTAGCGGGGTCCAAGAGACCCAGTACTTC. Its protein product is CASMDGSGVQETQYF.

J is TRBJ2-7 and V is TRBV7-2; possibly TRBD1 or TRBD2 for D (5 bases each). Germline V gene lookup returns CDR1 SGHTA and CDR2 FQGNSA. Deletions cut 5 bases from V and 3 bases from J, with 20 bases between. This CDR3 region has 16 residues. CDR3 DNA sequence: TGTGCCAGCAGCACGTCCGGGACGGCCGTTGTCTACGAGCAGTACTTC. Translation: CASSTSGTAVVYEQYF.

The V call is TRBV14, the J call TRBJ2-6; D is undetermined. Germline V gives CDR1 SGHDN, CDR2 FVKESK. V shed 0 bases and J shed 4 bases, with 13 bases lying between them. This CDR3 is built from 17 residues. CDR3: CASSQELSELGANVLTF. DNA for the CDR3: TGTGCCAGCAGCCAAGAACTAAGTGAATTGGGGGCCAACGTCCTGACTTTC.

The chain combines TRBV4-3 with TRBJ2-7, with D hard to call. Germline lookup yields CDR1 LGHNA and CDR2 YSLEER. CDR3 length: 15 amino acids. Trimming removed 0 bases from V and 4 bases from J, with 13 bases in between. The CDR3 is CASSQDLSPGYEQYF. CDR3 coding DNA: TGCGCCAGCAGCCAAGATTTATCCCCTGGATACGAGCAGTACTTC.

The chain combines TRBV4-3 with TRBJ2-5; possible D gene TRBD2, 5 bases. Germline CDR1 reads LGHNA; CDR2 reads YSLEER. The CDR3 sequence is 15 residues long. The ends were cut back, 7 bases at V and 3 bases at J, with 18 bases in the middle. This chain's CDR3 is CASKVGWRSEETQYF. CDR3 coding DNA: TGCGCCAGCAAGGTAGGGTGGAGGAGCGAAGAGACCCAGTACTTC.